This T cell receptor beta chain is from a study of T cell repertoires and HLA-DP antigens. Assay used: immunoSEQ multiplex PCR; TCRdb lists only in-frame clones, some missing. The repertoire consists of 55,000 to 80,000 clones, with about 80% occurring once and the leading ten covering around 1.4%. There are 14 residues in the CDR3. The trim removed 3 bases at V and 4 bases at J, leaving 4 bases unmatched. Germline CDR1 reads KGHSH; CDR2 reads LQKENI. A word on this clone: What it binds is not known.

Sequencing input: CD4+ T cells from PBMCs. This receptor was identified in a man aged 60-69 years in good health and CMV-seronegative. This chain uses TRBV18 with TRBJ1-2; 8 bases are shared with TRBD1. The CDR3 DNA reads as TGTGCCAGCTCACCGACAGGGGAGGGCTATGGCTACACCTTC. Encoded protein: CASSPTGEGYGYTF. Filled out from reference TRBV18 and TRBJ1-2, the complete variable domain reads NAGVMQNPRHLVRRRGQEARLRCSPMKGHSHVYWYRQLPEEGLKFMVYLQKENIIDESGMPKERFSAEFPKEGPSILRIQQVVRGDSAAYFCASSPTGEGYGYTFGSGTRLTVV.